The 6 T cell receptor beta chains in this list originate from one sample, sequenced in a study of blood T cell repertoires in COVID-19. Data came from immunoSEQ multiplex PCR; TCRdb stores just in-frame clones and leaves some out. Counted here are a few hundred thousand clones, roughly 84% occurring once; the ten biggest clones make up 1%. The sample comprised peripheral blood. These receptors originate from a man aged 45 to 65 with active or convalescent COVID-19.

In this sample, this clone turned up once. The chain links TRBV5-6 to TRBJ2-2; TRBD1 aligns across 7 bases. The CDR3 loop spans 15 amino acids. The germline CDR1 and CDR2 sequences are SGHDT and YYEEEE. V gave up 2 bases and J gave up 7 bases; unmatched junction bases: 8. CDR3 in amino acids: CASSFGQDPYGELFF. The CDR3 DNA sequence: TGTGCCAGCAGCTTCGGACAGGACCCCTACGGGGAGCTGTTTTTT. The entire variable domain, with the rest obtained from reference TRBV5-6 and TRBJ2-2, is as follows: DAGVTQSPTHLIKTRGQQVTLRCSPKSGHDTVSWYQQALGQGPQFIFQYYEEEERQRGNFPDRFSGHQFPNYSSELNVNALLLGDSALYLCASSFGQDPYGELFFGEGSRLTVL.

Only a few counts were recorded for this clone. The V gene is TRBV6-6, the J gene TRBJ2-7; D not certain. V lost 6 bases and J 6 bases, leaving 12 bases between the germline ends. CDR3 length equals 12 residues. CDR1 and CDR2 (germline): MNHNY, SVGAGI (reference sequence). CDR3 coding DNA: TGTGCCAGCAGCCCTAGACGGTCCGAGCAGTACTTC. Translated: CASSPRRSEQYF.

The chain is built from TRBV5-1 and TRBJ2-5, with a tentative D call TRBD2 (5 bases). CDR3 length: 15 amino acids. Trimming removed 0 bases from V and 3 bases from J, with 12 bases in between. Germline V gives CDR1 SGHRS, CDR2 YFSETQ. For the CDR3, the DNA is TGCGCCAGCAGCTTGGGCGGGCACCTTAAAGAGACCCAGTACTTC. This codes for CASSLGGHLKETQYF.

The chain has TRBV6-5 and TRBJ1-2; D ambiguous. The CDR3 spans 13 residues. Germline loops: CDR1 MNHEY, CDR2 SVGAGI. The V end was cut by 5 bases, the J end by 1 base, with 8 bases between. The chain's CDR3 is CASSTFGNYGYTF. As DNA, the CDR3 is TGTGCCAGCAGTACCTTCGGTAACTATGGCTACACCTTC.

The V call is TRBV7-8, the J call TRBJ1-2; TRBD1 aligns across 8 bases. The J segment lost 7 bases and the V segment lost 5 bases, leaving 6 bases of the junction unmatched. The CDR3 is made up of 13 amino acids. CDR1 SGHVS and CDR2 FQNEAQ come from the germline V gene. CDR3 in amino acids: CASSVQQGVGYTF. Here the CDR3 DNA reads TGTGCCAGCAGCGTACAACAGGGGGTTGGCTACACCTTC.

This clone was picked up a small number of times. The rearrangement uses TRBV5-1 and TRBJ2-5, with no clear D. CDR1 is SGHRS and CDR2 is YFSETQ in the germline V gene. The V end lost 4 bases, the J end lost 3 bases, and 13 bases lay between the germline ends. This CDR3 is 14 amino acids long. The CDR3 spells CASSVYSGEETQYF. CDR3 nucleotides: TGCGCCAGCAGCGTGTATTCTGGAGAAGAGACCCAGTACTTC.